What follows is one T cell receptor (beta chain) and its context. These data belong to a study of blood T cells in healthy people across ages. Alongside a J-beta primer mix, a sample-barcoded 5' primer served in a second PCR lasting 7 to 11 cycles. MiXCR, applied by TCRdb to the 5' RACE reads, yields one record per CDR3 protein. The sample holds around 780,000 distinct CDR3 sequences, 20% to 30% seen once. The CDR3 is 13 residues long. V lost 0 bases to trimming and J lost 4 bases, with 6 bases between them. Germline V gene lookup returns CDR1 SGHRS and CDR2 YFSETQ. Separately, the same data were catalogued under a study of T cells of mothers and their children.

Source material: blood. This chain joins TRBV5-1 and TRBJ2-3; unclear D gene. This clonotype was obtained from a boy under 18 in good health. This CDR3 is CASSLEAPDTQYF. In DNA form, the CDR3 reads TGCGCCAGCAGCTTGGAGGCCCCAGATACGCAGTATTTT.